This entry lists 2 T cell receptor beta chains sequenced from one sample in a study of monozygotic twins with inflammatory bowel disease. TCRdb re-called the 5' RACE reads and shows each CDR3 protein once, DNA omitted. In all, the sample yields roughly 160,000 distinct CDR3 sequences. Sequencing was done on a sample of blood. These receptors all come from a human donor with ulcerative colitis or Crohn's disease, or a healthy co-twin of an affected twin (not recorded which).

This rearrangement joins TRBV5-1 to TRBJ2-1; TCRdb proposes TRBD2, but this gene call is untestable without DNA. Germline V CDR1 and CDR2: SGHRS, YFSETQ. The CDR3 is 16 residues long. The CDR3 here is CASSFWWRGGYNEQFF.

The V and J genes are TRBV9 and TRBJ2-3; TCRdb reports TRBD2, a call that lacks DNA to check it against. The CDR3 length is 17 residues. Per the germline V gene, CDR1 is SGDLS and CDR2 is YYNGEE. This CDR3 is CASSIFIAGGSTDTQYF. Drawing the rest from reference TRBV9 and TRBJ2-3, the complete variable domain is DSGVTQTPKHLITATGQRVTLRCSPRSGDLSVYWYQQSLDQGLQFLIQYYNGEERAKGNILERFSAQQFPDLHSELNLSSLELGDSALYFCASSIFIAGGSTDTQYFGPGTRLTVL.